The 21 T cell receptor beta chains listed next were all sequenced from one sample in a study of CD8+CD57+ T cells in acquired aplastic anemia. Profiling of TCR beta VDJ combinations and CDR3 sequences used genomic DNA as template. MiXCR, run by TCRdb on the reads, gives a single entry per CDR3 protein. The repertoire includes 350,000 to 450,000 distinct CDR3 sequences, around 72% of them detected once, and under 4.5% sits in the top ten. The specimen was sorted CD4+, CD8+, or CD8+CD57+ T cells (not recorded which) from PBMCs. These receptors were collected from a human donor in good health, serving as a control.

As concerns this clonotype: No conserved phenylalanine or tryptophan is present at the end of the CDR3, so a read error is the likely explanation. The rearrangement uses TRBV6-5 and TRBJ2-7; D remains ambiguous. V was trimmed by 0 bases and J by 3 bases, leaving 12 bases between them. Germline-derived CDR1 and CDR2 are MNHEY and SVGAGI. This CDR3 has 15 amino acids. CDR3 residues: CASSYSGGASYEQYL. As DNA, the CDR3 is TGTGCCAGCAGTTACTCGGGCGGCGCGAGCTACGAGCAGTACCTC.

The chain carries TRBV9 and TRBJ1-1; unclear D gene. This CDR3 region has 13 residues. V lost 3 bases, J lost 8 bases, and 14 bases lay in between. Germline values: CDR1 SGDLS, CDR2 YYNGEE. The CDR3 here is CASSGDRATEAFF. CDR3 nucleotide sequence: TGTGCCAGCAGCGGAGACCGGGCTACCGAAGCTTTCTTT.

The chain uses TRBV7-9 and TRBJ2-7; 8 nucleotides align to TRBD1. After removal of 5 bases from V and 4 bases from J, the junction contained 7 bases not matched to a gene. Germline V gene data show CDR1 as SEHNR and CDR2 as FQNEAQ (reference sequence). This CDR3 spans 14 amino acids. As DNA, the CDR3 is TGTGCCAGCAGCCCCGGGACAGGACTATACGAGCAGTACTTC. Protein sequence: CASSPGTGLYEQYF.

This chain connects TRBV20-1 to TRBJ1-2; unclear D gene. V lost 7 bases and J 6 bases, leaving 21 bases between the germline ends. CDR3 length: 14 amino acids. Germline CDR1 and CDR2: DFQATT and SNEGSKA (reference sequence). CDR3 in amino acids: CSVRLGIACDGYTF. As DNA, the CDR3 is TGCAGTGTCCGCTTGGGTATTGCCTGTGATGGCTACACCTTC.

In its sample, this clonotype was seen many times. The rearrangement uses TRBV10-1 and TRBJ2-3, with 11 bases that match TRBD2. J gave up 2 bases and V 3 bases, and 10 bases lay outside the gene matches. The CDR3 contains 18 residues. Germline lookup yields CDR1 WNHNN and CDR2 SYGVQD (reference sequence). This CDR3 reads CASSDRLASGGPTDTQYF. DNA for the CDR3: TGCGCCAGCAGTGACCGATTGGCTAGCGGGGGGCCCACAGATACGCAGTATTTT.

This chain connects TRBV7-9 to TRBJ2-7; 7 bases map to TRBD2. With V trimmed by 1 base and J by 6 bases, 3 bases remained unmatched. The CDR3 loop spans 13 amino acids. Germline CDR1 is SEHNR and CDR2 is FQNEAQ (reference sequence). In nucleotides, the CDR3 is TGTGCCAGCAGCTTAGAGGGAGGGGTCGAGCAGTACGTC. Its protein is CASSLEGGVEQYV.

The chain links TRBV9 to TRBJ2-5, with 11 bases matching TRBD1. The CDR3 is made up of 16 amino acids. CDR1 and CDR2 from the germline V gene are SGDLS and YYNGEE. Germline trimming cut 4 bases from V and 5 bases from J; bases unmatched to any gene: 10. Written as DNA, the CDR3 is TGTGCCAGCAGCTTAGGAGGACAGGGGGCTCTCGAGACCCAGTACTTC. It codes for CASSLGGQGALETQYF.

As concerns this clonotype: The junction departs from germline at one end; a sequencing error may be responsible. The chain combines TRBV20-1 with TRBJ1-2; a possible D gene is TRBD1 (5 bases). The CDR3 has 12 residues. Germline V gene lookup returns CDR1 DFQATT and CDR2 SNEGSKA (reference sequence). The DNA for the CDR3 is TGCAGCGCTAGAGGGCTCAGGGCTGGTTACACCTTC. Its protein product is CSARGLRAGYTF.

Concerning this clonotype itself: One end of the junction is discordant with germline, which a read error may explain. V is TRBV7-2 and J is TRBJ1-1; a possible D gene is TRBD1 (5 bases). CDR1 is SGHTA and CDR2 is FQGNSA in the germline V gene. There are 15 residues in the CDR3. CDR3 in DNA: TGTGCCAGCAGTTTAGGGTGGGGGGTAAACACTGAAGCTTTCTTT. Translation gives CASSLGWGVNTEAFF. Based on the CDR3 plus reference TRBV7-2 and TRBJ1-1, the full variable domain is GAGVSQSPSNKVTEKGKDVELRCDPISGHTALYWYRQSLGQGLEFLIYFQGNSAPDKSGLPSDRFSAERTGGSVSTLTIQRTQQEDSAVYLCASSLGWGVNTEAFFGQGTRLTVV.

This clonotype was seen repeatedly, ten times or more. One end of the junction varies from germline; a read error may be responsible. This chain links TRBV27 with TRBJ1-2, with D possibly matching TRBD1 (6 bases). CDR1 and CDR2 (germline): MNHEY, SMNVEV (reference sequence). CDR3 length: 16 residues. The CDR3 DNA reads TGTGCCAGCAGCTTATCCCCGGGACACCCTAACTATGGCTACACCTTC. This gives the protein CASSLSPGHPNYGYTF.

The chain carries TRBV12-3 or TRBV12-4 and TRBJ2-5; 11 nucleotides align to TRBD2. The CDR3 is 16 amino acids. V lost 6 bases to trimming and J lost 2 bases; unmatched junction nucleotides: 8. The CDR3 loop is CASRDRVAGGQETQYF. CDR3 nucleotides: TGTGCCAGCAGGGACAGGGTAGCGGGGGGGCAAGAGACCCAGTACTTC.

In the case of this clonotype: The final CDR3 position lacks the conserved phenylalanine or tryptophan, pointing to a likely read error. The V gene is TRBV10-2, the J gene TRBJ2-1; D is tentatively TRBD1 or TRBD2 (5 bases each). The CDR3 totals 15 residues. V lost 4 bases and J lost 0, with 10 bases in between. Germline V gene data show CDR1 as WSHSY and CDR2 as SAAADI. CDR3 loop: CASSGGESSYNEQFS. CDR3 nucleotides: TGCGCCAGCAGTGGAGGGGAGAGCTCCTACAATGAGCAGTTCTCC.

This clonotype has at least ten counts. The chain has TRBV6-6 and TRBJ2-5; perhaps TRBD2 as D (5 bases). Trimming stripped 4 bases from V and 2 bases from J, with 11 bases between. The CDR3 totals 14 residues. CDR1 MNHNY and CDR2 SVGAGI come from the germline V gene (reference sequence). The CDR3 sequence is CASSSSLKQETQYF. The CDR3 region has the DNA TGTGCCAGCAGTTCTAGCCTTAAACAAGAGACCCAGTACTTC.

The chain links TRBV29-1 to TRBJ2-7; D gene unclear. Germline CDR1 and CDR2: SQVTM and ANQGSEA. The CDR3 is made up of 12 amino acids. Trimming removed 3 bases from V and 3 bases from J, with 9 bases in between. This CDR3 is CSVEWVDYEQYF. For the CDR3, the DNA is TGCAGCGTTGAGTGGGTAGACTACGAGCAGTACTTC.

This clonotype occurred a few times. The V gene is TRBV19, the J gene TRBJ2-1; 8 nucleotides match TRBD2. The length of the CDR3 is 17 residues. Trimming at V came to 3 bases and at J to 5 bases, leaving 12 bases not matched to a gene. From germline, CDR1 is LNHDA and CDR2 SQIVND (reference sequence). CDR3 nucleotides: TGTGCCAGTAGTATTGCGGCTGTAGCGGGAATCAACAATGAGCAGTTCTTC. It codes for CASSIAAVAGINNEQFF.

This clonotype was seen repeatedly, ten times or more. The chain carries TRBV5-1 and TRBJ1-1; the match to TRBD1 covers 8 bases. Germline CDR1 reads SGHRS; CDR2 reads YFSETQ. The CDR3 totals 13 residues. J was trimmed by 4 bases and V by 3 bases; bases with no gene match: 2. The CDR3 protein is CASSYDRGTEAFF. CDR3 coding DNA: TGCGCCAGCAGCTATGACAGGGGCACTGAAGCTTTCTTT.

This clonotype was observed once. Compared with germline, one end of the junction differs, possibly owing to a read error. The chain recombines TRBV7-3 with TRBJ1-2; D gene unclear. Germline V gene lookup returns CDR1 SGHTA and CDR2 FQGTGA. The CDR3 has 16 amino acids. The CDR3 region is CASSLRMAQGNYGYTF. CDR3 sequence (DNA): TGTGCCAGCAGCTTACGGATGGCACAAGGGAACTATGGTTACACCTTC.

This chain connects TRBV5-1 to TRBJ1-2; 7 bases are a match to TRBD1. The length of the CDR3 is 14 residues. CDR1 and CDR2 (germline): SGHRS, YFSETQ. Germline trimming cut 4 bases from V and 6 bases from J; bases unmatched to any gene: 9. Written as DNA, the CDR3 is TGCGCCAGCAGCACCGACAGGGACACTGATGGCTACACCTTC. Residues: CASSTDRDTDGYTF.

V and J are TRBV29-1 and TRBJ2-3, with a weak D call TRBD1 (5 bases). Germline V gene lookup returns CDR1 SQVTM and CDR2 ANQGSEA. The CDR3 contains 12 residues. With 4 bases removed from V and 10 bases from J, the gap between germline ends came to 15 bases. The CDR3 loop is CSVVAGRSAQYF. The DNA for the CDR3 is TGCAGCGTTGTGGCAGGGCGGAGTGCGCAGTATTTT.

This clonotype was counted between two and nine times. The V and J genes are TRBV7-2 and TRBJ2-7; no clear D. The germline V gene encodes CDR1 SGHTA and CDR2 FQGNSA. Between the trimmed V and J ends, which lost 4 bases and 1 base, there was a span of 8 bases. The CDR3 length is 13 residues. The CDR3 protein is CASSSTKSYEQYF. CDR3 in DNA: TGTGCCAGCAGCTCCACGAAGTCCTACGAGCAGTACTTC.

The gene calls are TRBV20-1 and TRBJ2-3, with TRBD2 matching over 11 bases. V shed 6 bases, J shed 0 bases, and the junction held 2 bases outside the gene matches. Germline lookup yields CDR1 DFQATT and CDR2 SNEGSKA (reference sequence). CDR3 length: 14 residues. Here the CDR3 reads CSARLAGSTDTQYF. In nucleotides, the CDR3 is TGCAGTGCCCGACTAGCGGGGAGCACAGATACGCAGTATTTT.